A single sample gave rise to the 31 T cell receptor beta chains below, sequenced in a study of T cell responses to AZD1222 COVID-19 vaccine. Produced via immunoSEQ multiplex PCR; TCRdb's table is partial and in-frame only. The sample shows 150,000 or so clones, roughly nine tenths of them seen only once. This specimen was peripheral blood, taken on day 0 of AZD1222 vaccination. The receptors were sampled from an adult in good health.

The gene calls are TRBV30 and TRBJ1-2, with D perhaps TRBD1 (5 bases). The length of the CDR3 is 14 residues. Trimming removed 3 bases at V and 4 bases at J, with 15 bases between. CDR1 and CDR2 from the germline V gene are GTSNPN and SVGIG (reference sequence). CDR3 in DNA: TGTGCCTGGAGCTTGTACGTGGGGGGCTATGGCTACACCTTC. This sequence encodes CAWSLYVGGYGYTF.

A few counts support this clone. V and J are TRBV12-5 and TRBJ2-3; TRBD1 matches 10 bases. This CDR3 spans 15 amino acids. Trimming took 6 bases from V and 5 from J; bases not matched to a gene: 8. Germline lookup yields CDR1 LGHNT and CDR2 FRNRAP. CDR3 bases: TGTGCTAGTGGGGCCGACAGGGGGCGAAGAGATACGCAGTATTTT. Residues: CASGADRGRRDTQYF.

The chain links TRBV6-5 to TRBJ2-7; either TRBD1 or TRBD2 may supply D (5 bases each). V was clipped by 6 bases and J by 6 bases, with 15 bases between them. This CDR3 comprises 13 residues. In germline, CDR1 is MNHEY, CDR2 SVGAGI. DNA of the CDR3: TGTGCCAGCAGCGTTGGGACCGGAGGCGAGCAGTACTTC. Encoded protein: CASSVGTGGEQYF.

This chain uses TRBV24-1 with TRBJ1-2; D is perhaps TRBD1 (5 bases). CDR1 KGHDR and CDR2 SFDVKD come from the germline V gene. The CDR3 is made up of 16 amino acids. V lost 3 bases to trimming and J lost 6 bases, with 19 bases between them. The CDR3 DNA is TGTGCCACCAGTGATCCCCCCGGGGGGTCTGAGGATGGCTACACCTTC. Its translation: CATSDPPGGSEDGYTF.

J is TRBJ1-2 and V is TRBV3-1 (or the pseudogene TRBV3-2); D uncertain. V was cut by 7 bases and J by 3 bases, with 18 bases left in between. The CDR3 has 15 residues. Germline CDR1 and CDR2: LGHDT and YNNKEL (reference sequence). The CDR3 protein is CASNKGGPGYYGYTF. The CDR3 DNA follows: TGTGCCAGCAACAAAGGAGGTCCCGGGTACTATGGCTACACCTTC.

The genes are TRBV19 and TRBJ1-2; no definite D call. The V and J ends lost 7 bases and 5 bases respectively, with 14 bases between them. The CDR3 sequence is 13 residues long. From germline, CDR1 is LNHDA and CDR2 SQIVND (reference sequence). CDR3 DNA sequence: TGTGCCAGTAACGAGGGAGGAGGTTATGGCTACACCTTC. It specifies CASNEGGGYGYTF.

This sequence joins TRBV6-6 and TRBJ1-2; possibly TRBD1 for D (5 bases). In germline, CDR1 is MNHNY, CDR2 SVGAGI (reference sequence). Deletions cut 10 bases from V and 12 bases from J, with 9 bases between. The CDR3 extends over 8 amino acids. The CDR3 DNA follows: TGTGCCACCGGACACCACACCTTC. It encodes CATGHHTF.

The chain couples TRBV11-3 to TRBJ2-7; tentative D call: TRBD2 (5 bases). V gave up 0 bases and J gave up 6 bases, with 6 bases separating them. The CDR3 is 12 residues long. CDR1 is SGHNT and CDR2 is YENEEA in the germline V gene. Here the CDR3 DNA reads TGTGCCAGCAGCTTAGATCGGGGCGAGCAGTACTTC. This codes for CASSLDRGEQYF.

V is TRBV7-9 and J is TRBJ2-6; D not certain. V shed 4 bases and J shed 4 bases, with 8 bases lying between them. Germline V gene lookup returns CDR1 SEHNR and CDR2 FQNEAQ (reference sequence). CDR3 length: 14 residues. The CDR3 sequence is CASSSPQGANVLTF. CDR3 coding DNA: TGTGCCAGCAGCTCTCCACAAGGGGCCAACGTCCTGACTTTC.

The CDR3 loop reads CASSPLHEGGAEAFF. CDR3 sequence (DNA): TGTGCCAGCTCACCACTCCACGAGGGAGGGGCTGAAGCTTTCTTT. This chain joins TRBV18 and TRBJ1-1; maybe TRBD1 (5 bases). V gave up 1 base and J gave up 6 bases, with 15 bases separating them. This CDR3 is 15 amino acids long. Germline V gene data show CDR1 as KGHSH and CDR2 as LQKENI.

V and J are TRBV28 and TRBJ1-2; the match to TRBD1 covers 8 bases. Germline loops: CDR1 MDHEN, CDR2 SYDVKM. V lost 9 bases and J lost 0; bases outside the gene matches: 6. This CDR3 region has 14 residues. CDR3 coding DNA: TGTGCCAGTTGGACAGGGCGAGCTAACTATGGCTACACCTTC. Translating gives CASWTGRANYGYTF.

The chain carries TRBV7-7 and TRBJ2-5; D perhaps matches TRBD1 (7 bases). The CDR3 is made up of 13 amino acids. Per the germline V gene, CDR1 is SSHAT and CDR2 is FNYEAQ (reference sequence). The CDR3 region has the DNA TGTGCTAGCGGACTGGACAGGAAAGAGACCCAGTACTTC. It is translated as CASGLDRKETQYF.

The CDR3 DNA follows: TGTGCCATCAGCCCAGAACCTAATCAGCCCCAGCATTTT. Protein sequence: CAISPEPNQPQHF. V and J are TRBV10-3 and TRBJ1-5, with D unclear. The length of the CDR3 is 13 residues. Germline CDR1 reads ENHRY; CDR2 reads SYGVKD. Trimming pared 6 bases from V and 4 bases from J, leaving 10 bases between.

The chain has TRBV5-1 and TRBJ1-2, with a weak D call TRBD1 (6 bases). The CDR3 consists of 20 residues. V lost 1 base, J lost 4 bases, and 29 bases lay in between. Germline loops: CDR1 SGHRS, CDR2 YFSETQ. DNA for the CDR3: TGCGCCAGCAGCTTGAGGGGCCCCGGTACAGGGACGCGAACGGTCTATGGCTACACCTTC. It is translated as CASSLRGPGTGTRTVYGYTF.

The rearrangement uses TRBV5-6 and TRBJ2-5, with 8 bases lining up with TRBD2. V gave up 3 bases and J gave up 1 base; unmatched junction bases: 8. In germline, CDR1 is SGHDT, CDR2 YYEEEE. The CDR3 extends over 16 amino acids. CDR3 in DNA: TGTGCCAGCAGCTCGGGAGCGGGGGCTTCCCAAGAGACCCAGTACTTC. Amino acids: CASSSGAGASQETQYF.

The genes are TRBV6-5 and TRBJ1-2; 10 bases are shared with TRBD1. Unmatched junction bases numbered 2, after V lost 7 bases and J lost 6 bases. The CDR3 runs to 12 residues. The germline gives CDR1 MNHEY, CDR2 SVGAGI. The CDR3 DNA is TGTGCCAGCACGGGACAGGGGCATGGCTACACCTTC. Protein product: CASTGQGHGYTF.

The rearrangement joins TRBV27 to TRBJ2-3; the match to TRBD2 covers 10 bases. The CDR3 covers 16 residues. CDR1 MNHEY and CDR2 SMNVEV come from the germline V gene (reference sequence). Trimming at V came to 5 bases and at J to 5 bases, leaving 10 bases not matched to a gene. CDR3: CASSTIGAGGRDTQYF. In DNA form, the CDR3 reads TGTGCCAGCAGTACCATCGGAGCGGGGGGGCGAGATACGCAGTATTTT.

The rearrangement uses TRBV9 and TRBJ1-1; TRBD1 is a possible D gene (5 bases). Trimming pared 0 bases from V and 6 bases from J, leaving 6 bases between. The length of the CDR3 is 12 residues. From germline, CDR1 is SGDLS and CDR2 YYNGEE. CDR3 in amino acids: CASSVVGAEAFF. The CDR3 DNA follows: TGTGCCAGCAGCGTAGTAGGGGCTGAAGCTTTCTTT.

With respect to this clone: It is unclear where the CDR3 begins or ends on the DNA, so no DNA is shown, and the CDR3 is as TCRdb lists it. The genes are TRBV28 and TRBJ1-5. Germline CDR1 is MDHEN and CDR2 is SYDVKM. From its first to its last residue, the CDR3 has 12 amino acids. The CDR3 is CASSSSGQPQHF.

The chain links TRBV5-1 to TRBJ1-1; D is unclear. CDR1 is SGHRS and CDR2 is YFSETQ in the germline V gene. Trimming stripped 2 bases from V and 4 bases from J, with 12 bases between. This CDR3 has 14 amino acids. CDR3 nucleotides: TGCGCCAGCAGCTTCCAGTCCCCCGCCACTGAAGCTTTCTTT. This encodes CASSFQSPATEAFF.

The chain couples TRBV29-1 to TRBJ2-5; 12 bases agree with TRBD1. The germline CDR1 and CDR2 sequences are SQVTM and ANQGSEA. This CDR3 is 17 amino acids long. J was trimmed by 3 bases and V by 4 bases; bases with no gene match: 12. The CDR3: CSVVPTGTGGREETQYF. Written as DNA, the CDR3 is TGCAGCGTTGTACCGACCGGGACAGGGGGCCGAGAAGAGACCCAGTACTTC.

Concerning this clone itself: Other DNA sequences in this specimen translate into the identical CDR3. The V gene is TRBV5-1, the J gene TRBJ2-7, with D maybe TRBD1 (5 bases). The germline V gene has CDR1 SGHRS and CDR2 YFSETQ. Between the trimmed V and J ends, which lost 4 bases and 6 bases, there was a span of 20 bases. This CDR3 has 15 amino acids. The DNA for the CDR3 is TGCGCCAGCAGCCTGAGATTCGGGCAGGGCCTCGAGCAGTACTTC. It is translated as CASSLRFGQGLEQYF.

The V and J genes are TRBV15 and TRBJ2-2; TRBD2 might be the D (6 bases). CDR1 is LNHNV, CDR2 YYDKDF, per germline (reference sequence). Trimming took 3 bases from V and 8 from J, leaving 13 bases between them. This CDR3 has 14 residues. Here the CDR3 DNA reads TGTGCCACCAGCAGTTCAACCGGGGGAGGGGAGCTGTTTTTT. It is translated as CATSSSTGGGELFF.

V and J are TRBV5-1 and TRBJ2-3; D assignment may be TRBD1 or TRBD2 (5 bases each). Germline V gives CDR1 SGHRS, CDR2 YFSETQ. The CDR3 runs 15 residues. V was trimmed by 5 bases and J by 1 base, leaving 14 bases between them. CDR3 sequence reads: CASRLSGTGTDTQYF. The CDR3 coding sequence is TGCGCCAGCAGGTTGTCGGGGACGGGCACAGATACGCAGTATTTT.

This sequence joins TRBV3-1 (or the pseudogene TRBV3-2) and TRBJ1-2; 9 bases map to TRBD1. The CDR3 is 14 amino acids. Trimming removed 4 bases from V and 3 bases from J; junction bases left unmatched: 3. From germline, CDR1 is LGHDT and CDR2 YNNKEL (reference sequence). The CDR3 sequence: CASSPRDRDYGYTF. DNA of the CDR3: TGTGCCAGCAGCCCCCGGGACAGGGACTATGGCTACACCTTC.

The chain links TRBV12-5 to TRBJ2-3, with D uncertain. V shed 4 bases and J shed 4 bases, with 15 bases lying between them. This CDR3 contains 15 residues. CDR1 is LGHNT and CDR2 is FRNRAP in the germline V gene. The CDR3 DNA sequence: TGTGCTAGTGGTTCGAGCAGACCTCAGCCAGATACGCAGTATTTT. This sequence encodes CASGSSRPQPDTQYF.

The CDR3 reads CASSQQARNTIYF. In DNA form, the CDR3 reads TGTGCCAGCAGTCAACAGGCCCGAAACACCATATATTTT. V usage is TRBV7-9 and J usage is TRBJ1-3; weak D call: TRBD1 (5 bases). Germline CDR1 SEHNR, CDR2 FQNEAQ (reference sequence). Between the trimmed V and J ends, which lost 6 bases and 5 bases, there was a span of 11 bases. The CDR3 contains 13 residues.

This clone was detected once. J is TRBJ2-5 and V is TRBV29-1; D unclear. Germline V gene lookup returns CDR1 SQVTM and CDR2 ANQGSEA. The CDR3 runs 15 residues. Trimming cost V 3 bases and J 4 bases, with 18 bases left between them. CDR3 loop: CSVDTSPSAGETQYF. The CDR3 DNA is TGCAGCGTTGATACCTCCCCATCCGCCGGAGAGACCCAGTACTTC.

The chain couples TRBV2 to TRBJ1-4; D is possibly TRBD1 (5 bases). Trimming left V 3 bases short and J 7 bases short, with 12 bases between. CDR1 and CDR2 (germline): SNHLY, FYNNEI. The CDR3 has 14 residues. The CDR3 protein is CASSDGYRGEKLFF. The DNA of the CDR3 is TGTGCCAGCAGTGATGGGTATAGGGGTGAAAAACTGTTTTTT.

CDR3 in amino acids: CASSLEGNYGYTF. CDR3 sequence (DNA): TGCGCCAGCAGCTTAGAGGGGAACTATGGCTACACCTTC. The chain couples TRBV5-1 to TRBJ1-2; TRBD1 might be the D (5 bases). V lost 2 bases to trimming and J lost 2 bases, with 7 bases between them. Germline-derived CDR1 and CDR2 are SGHRS and YFSETQ. This CDR3 has 13 amino acids.

The J gene is TRBJ1-2, the V gene TRBV11-2; no definite D call. Trimming took 8 bases from V and 3 from J, leaving 13 bases between them. Germline CDR1 and CDR2: SGHAT and FQNNGV. The CDR3 runs to 13 residues. DNA for the CDR3: TGTGCCAGCGAAAAGTCCGAGGACTATGGCTACACCTTC. Its protein product is CASEKSEDYGYTF.